This is a list of T cell receptor beta chains from one sample in a study of blood T cell repertoires in COVID-19. Generated by immunoSEQ multiplex PCR, the TCRdb table keeps only in-frame clones and is missing some. This table holds some 220,000 clones, more than 65% found once. The sample consisted of peripheral blood. These receptors were taken from a man aged 45-65 years with active or convalescent COVID-19. CDR3s leave out the opening cysteine and the closing phenylalanine or tryptophan. The order of the fields is V gene, J gene, CDR3 protein.

v_gene: TRBV4-2; j_gene: TRBJ1-3; CDR3aa: ASSQDRADISISGNTIY
v_gene: TRBV18; j_gene: TRBJ2-5; CDR3aa: ASSLGQDQETQY
v_gene: TRBV5-5; j_gene: TRBJ2-1; CDR3aa: ASSKDRGRNEQF
v_gene: TRBV7-6; j_gene: TRBJ2-7; CDR3aa: ASSLSPGRQYEQY
v_gene: TRBV15; j_gene: TRBJ1-1; CDR3aa: ATSREVTPGAF
v_gene: TRBV28; j_gene: TRBJ2-7; CDR3aa: ASNGRYEQY
v_gene: TRBV19; j_gene: TRBJ1-6; CDR3aa: ASRDRENSPLH
v_gene: TRBV28; j_gene: TRBJ1-5; CDR3aa: ASSYRSNQPQH
v_gene: TRBV7-9; j_gene: TRBJ2-7; CDR3aa: ASSFYSSYEQY
v_gene: TRBV2; j_gene: TRBJ1-5; CDR3aa: ASSGDRGLQPQH
v_gene: TRBV15; j_gene: TRBJ1-5; CDR3aa: ATRQGGRGGNQPQH
v_gene: TRBV7-3; j_gene: TRBJ2-1; CDR3aa: ASSSSSGSYNEQF
v_gene: TRBV19; j_gene: TRBJ1-1; CDR3aa: ASSIVQGAQTEAF
v_gene: TRBV24-1; j_gene: TRBJ2-2; CDR3aa: ATSERREYTGELF
v_gene: TRBV5-4; j_gene: TRBJ2-1; CDR3aa: ASSRKLAGGANEQF
v_gene: TRBV28; j_gene: TRBJ2-7; CDR3aa: ASSPRQGSSYEQY
v_gene: TRBV7-9; j_gene: TRBJ2-1; CDR3aa: ATGSRGNDEQF
v_gene: TRBV4-3; j_gene: TRBJ2-1; CDR3aa: ASSQDTSSYNEQF
v_gene: TRBV5-6; j_gene: TRBJ2-3; CDR3aa: ASRDGTF
v_gene: TRBV19; j_gene: TRBJ2-7; CDR3aa: ASSRGVEQY
v_gene: TRBV24-1; j_gene: TRBJ2-3; CDR3aa: ATSDSGGRALGSDTQY
v_gene: TRBV28; j_gene: TRBJ1-3; CDR3aa: ASSPGGSGNTIY
v_gene: TRBV7-9; j_gene: TRBJ2-1; CDR3aa: ASSLRKGQGSYNEQF
v_gene: TRBV7-3; j_gene: TRBJ2-1; CDR3aa: ASSFGGDDRDEQF
v_gene: TRBV3-1/TRBV3-2; j_gene: TRBJ1-5; CDR3aa: ASSQTPGGNQPQH
v_gene: TRBV6-2/TRBV6-3; j_gene: TRBJ2-7; CDR3aa: ASSNRLAETNEQY
v_gene: TRBV5-1; j_gene: TRBJ2-5; CDR3aa: ASSLGTGETQY
v_gene: TRBV5-4; j_gene: TRBJ2-1; CDR3aa: ASSLTTGSGEQF
v_gene: TRBV2; j_gene: TRBJ1-6; CDR3aa: ASSDGRGHSPLH
v_gene: TRBV5-6; j_gene: TRBJ2-2; CDR3aa: ASSPIGSGELF
v_gene: TRBV19; j_gene: TRBJ1-2; CDR3aa: ASSIDTGNYGYT
v_gene: TRBV18; j_gene: TRBJ1-5; CDR3aa: ASSFKGVQPQH
v_gene: TRBV9; j_gene: TRBJ2-3; CDR3aa: ASSLRQGSTDTQY
v_gene: TRBV15; j_gene: TRBJ1-1; CDR3aa: ATSRGGTSLFNTEAF
v_gene: TRBV6-2/TRBV6-3; j_gene: TRBJ1-5; CDR3aa: ASSTGSWQPQH
v_gene: TRBV5-6; j_gene: TRBJ2-3; CDR3aa: ASSHRSRVGTDTQY
v_gene: TRBV6-5; j_gene: TRBJ2-7; CDR3aa: ASSYTRQGDYEQY
v_gene: TRBV10-3; j_gene: TRBJ2-7; CDR3aa: AISETGTSGTYEQY
v_gene: TRBV9; j_gene: TRBJ2-1; CDR3aa: ASSVRPGLAGSSYNEQF
v_gene: TRBV4-2; j_gene: TRBJ1-2; CDR3aa: ASSLRDRRLYGYT
v_gene: TRBV2; j_gene: TRBJ2-3; CDR3aa: ASSLDRASDTQY
v_gene: TRBV5-1; j_gene: TRBJ1-2; CDR3aa: ASSSKQGSDGYT
v_gene: TRBV13; j_gene: TRBJ2-3; CDR3aa: ASSERLAGTDTQY
v_gene: TRBV7-3; j_gene: TRBJ1-1; CDR3aa: ASGRDINTEAF
v_gene: TRBV7-3; j_gene: TRBJ2-7; CDR3aa: ASSLSSGRNEQY
v_gene: TRBV5-1; j_gene: TRBJ2-3; CDR3aa: ASSVTLADTQY
v_gene: TRBV7-2; j_gene: TRBJ2-5; CDR3aa: ASASGQLETQY
v_gene: TRBV20-1; j_gene: TRBJ2-2; CDR3aa: SASPSDSNTGELF
v_gene: TRBV28; j_gene: TRBJ1-2; CDR3aa: ASSFPPGVHYGYT
v_gene: TRBV7-2; j_gene: TRBJ2-7; CDR3aa: ASSPQRTGSYEQY
v_gene: TRBV7-2; j_gene: TRBJ2-5; CDR3aa: ASSLGRRETQY
v_gene: TRBV9; j_gene: TRBJ2-1; CDR3aa: ASSLLSSYNEQF